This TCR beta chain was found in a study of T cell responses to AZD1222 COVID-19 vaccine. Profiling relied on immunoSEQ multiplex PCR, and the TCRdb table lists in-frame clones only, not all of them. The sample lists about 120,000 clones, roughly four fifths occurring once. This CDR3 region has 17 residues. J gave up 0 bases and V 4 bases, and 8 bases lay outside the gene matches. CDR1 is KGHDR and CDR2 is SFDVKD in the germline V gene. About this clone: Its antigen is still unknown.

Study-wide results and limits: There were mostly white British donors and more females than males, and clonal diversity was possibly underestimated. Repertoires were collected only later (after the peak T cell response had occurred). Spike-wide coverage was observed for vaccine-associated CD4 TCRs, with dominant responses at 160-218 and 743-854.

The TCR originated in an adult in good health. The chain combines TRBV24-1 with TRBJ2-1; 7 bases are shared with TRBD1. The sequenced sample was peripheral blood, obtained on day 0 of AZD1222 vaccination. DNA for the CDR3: TGTGCCACCAGTGACACCCGACAGGGAAGCTCCTACAATGAGCAGTTCTTC. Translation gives CATSDTRQGSSYNEQFF.